This T cell receptor (beta chain) comes out of a study of shared clonotypes between healthy human individuals. Study-wide results and limits: Generation probabilities of non-shared clonotypes were lower (relative to those shared by all four donors).

Approximately 200 ng DNA, 30,000 or so T cell genomes, went into each sorted-subset replicate PCR. Clones were sequenced by immunoSEQ multiplex PCR, and TCRdb holds only the in-frame ones, with some missing. Among about 680,000 clones, 92% were seen once, and the ten largest hold approximately 24%. Trimming left V 3 bases short and J 0 bases short, with 9 bases between. Germline CDR1 is SGHTA and CDR2 is FQGNSA. The CDR3 has 14 residues. On this clone: The antigen is unknown.

Positively selected for CCR7, the CD45RO-negative cells used as naive CD8 cells excluded terminally differentiated effector memory CD45RA+ cells. Sequences were obtained from naive CD8+ T cells sorted from blood. The source is a man between 25 and 39 years old in good health. The J gene is TRBJ2-7, the V gene TRBV7-2; a possible D gene is TRBD2 (5 bases). CDR3 sequence: CASSFGGYSYEQYF. The CDR3 bases are TGTGCCAGCAGCTTTGGCGGGTACTCCTACGAGCAGTACTTC.